The entry that follows covers one T cell receptor beta chain sequence. No antigen is known for it. This entry belongs to a study of cytomegalovirus exposure and HLA in healthy donors. As for the study in general: Unique TCRs numbering some 77 million, obtained from HLA-typed donors, made up an early data release. The study placed about four fifths of its approximately 400 genotyped donors in the Caucasian-associated ancestry cluster.

Study results and limitations: Later on, an analysis showed TCR association rates differing by HLA locus, with DRB1 the most and HLA-C the fewest.

Vbeta (60) and Jbeta (13) primers were used in the PCR. Measured with immunoSEQ multiplex PCR; TCRdb has only the in-frame clones, and not every one. The sample has some 100,000 clones; more than 65% are singletons. Trimming took 0 bases from V and 7 from J, leaving 10 bases between them. Germline assignment: CDR1 SGHDT and CDR2 YYEEEE. This CDR3 has 13 amino acids. The origin of this receptor is a woman between 18 and 29 years old in good health and CMV-seronegative. The chain links TRBV5-6 to TRBJ1-1; D unclear. Sequenced: PBMCs. DNA of the CDR3: TGTGCCAGCAGCTTGGGGGCCTCCGGTGAAGCTTTCTTT. Its translation is CASSLGASGEAFF.